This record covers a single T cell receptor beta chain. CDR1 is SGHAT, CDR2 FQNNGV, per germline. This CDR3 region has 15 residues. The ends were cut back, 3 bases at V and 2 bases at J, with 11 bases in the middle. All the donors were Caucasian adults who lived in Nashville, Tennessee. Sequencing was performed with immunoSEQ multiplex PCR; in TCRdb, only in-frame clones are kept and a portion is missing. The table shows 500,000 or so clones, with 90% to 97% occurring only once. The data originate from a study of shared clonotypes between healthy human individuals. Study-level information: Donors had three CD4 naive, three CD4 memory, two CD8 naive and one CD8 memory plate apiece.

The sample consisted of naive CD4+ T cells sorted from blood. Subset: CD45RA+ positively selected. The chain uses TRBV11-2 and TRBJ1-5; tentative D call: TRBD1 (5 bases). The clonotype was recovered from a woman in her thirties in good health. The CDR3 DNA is TGTGCCAGCAGCTTCGGTAGGGGCGGCAATCAGCCCCAGCATTTT. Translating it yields CASSFGRGGNQPQHF.